What follows are 20 T cell receptor beta chains derived from one specimen sequenced in a study of post-analysis software for immune sequencing data. Antigens of these TCRs are unknown. Researchers reported that TCR beta cDNA libraries carried unique molecular identifiers. Each CDR3 protein gets one entry after TCRdb re-called the PCR reads with MiXCR. There are approximately 260,000 distinct CDR3 sequences in the sample; around 34% occur only once, and around 5% lies in the top ten. The study, taken as a whole, reports: Five or six TRBV segments were significantly more frequent in patients than in controls. TRBV5-6, TRBV5-1 and TRBV20-1 were among these segments.

The sequenced sample consisted of blood. The receptors derive from a girl aged 5 to 17 with multiple sclerosis.

This clonotype has a handful of counts. The rearrangement uses TRBV29-1 and TRBJ1-4; 9 positions match TRBD1. Germline lookup yields CDR1 SQVTM and CDR2 ANQGSEA. V dropped 3 bases and J dropped 5; count of bases not matched to a gene: 4. The CDR3 sequence is 14 residues long. CDR3 sequence reads: CSVDPGQGNEKLFF. For the CDR3, the DNA is TGCAGCGTTGACCCGGGACAGGGAAATGAAAAACTGTTTTTT. Full variable domain (remainder filled in from reference TRBV29-1 and TRBJ1-4): SAVISQKPSRDICQRGTSLTIQCQVDSQVTMMFWYRQQPGQSLTLIATANQGSEATYESGFVIDKFPISRPNLTFSTLTVSNMSPEDSSIYLCSVDPGQGNEKLFFGSGTQLSVL.

This clonotype has more than one count but fewer than ten. The rearrangement links TRBV24-1 to TRBJ2-1; TRBD2 aligns across 14 bases. Germline CDR1 and CDR2: KGHDR and SFDVKD. Trimming cost V 7 bases and J 14 bases; bases outside gene matches: 3. This CDR3 contains 12 residues. The CDR3 loop reads CATRGLAGAEFF. The DNA of the CDR3 is TGTGCCACCAGGGGACTAGCGGGGGCCGAGTTCTTC.

At least ten counts were recorded for this clonotype. This chain links TRBV13 with TRBJ2-7; the D gene is possibly TRBD2 (7 bases). V dropped 1 base and J dropped 1 base, with 14 bases sitting between them. Germline CDR1 PRHDT, CDR2 FYEKMQ (reference sequence). CDR3 length: 16 residues. CDR3 nucleotide sequence: TGTGCCAGCAGCTTAGCGGGGGGCCTCATTTCCTACGAGCAGTACTTC. It specifies CASSLAGGLISYEQYF.

This clonotype appeared many times. The chain combines TRBV3-1 with TRBJ2-1; 8 bases agree with TRBD1. In germline, CDR1 is LGHDT, CDR2 YNNKEL (reference sequence). This CDR3 has 14 amino acids. Trimming cost V 4 bases and J 6 bases; bases outside gene matches: 5. CDR3 loop: CASSRRTGTNEQFF. The CDR3 bases are TGTGCCAGCAGCCGACGGACAGGGACCAATGAGCAGTTCTTC.

V is TRBV7-9 and J is TRBJ1-4, with D unclear. V lost 4 bases to trimming and J lost 3 bases, with 15 bases between them. Germline loops: CDR1 SEHNR, CDR2 FQNEAQ (reference sequence). The CDR3 loop spans 16 amino acids. CDR3 bases: TGTGCCAGCAGCTCATCCTCCGGGCAGCCTAATGAAAAACTGTTTTTT. Its protein is CASSSSSGQPNEKLFF.

The rearrangement links TRBV4-1 to TRBJ2-5; 9 nucleotides align to TRBD2. With V trimmed by 1 base and J by 3 bases, 21 bases remained unmatched. CDR3 length: 21 amino acids. Germline CDR1 reads MGHRA; CDR2 reads YSYEKL. The CDR3 DNA reads as TGCGCCAGCAGCCAAGGTGGATTTGGGGCTGGCGGGGGGGTCGAGAAAGAGACCCAGTACTTC. Protein product: CASSQGGFGAGGGVEKETQYF.

This clonotype was picked up a small number of times. The final CDR3 position lacks the conserved phenylalanine or tryptophan, pointing to a likely read error. The chain joins TRBV4-1 to TRBJ1-5, with no clear D. V was cut by 3 bases and J by 7 bases, with 13 bases left in between. CDR3 length: 14 amino acids. CDR1 MGHRA and CDR2 YSYEKL come from the germline V gene. For the CDR3, the DNA is TGCGCCAGCAGCCAGAGTGGGATGCGACAGCCCCAGCATGTT. Protein: CASSQSGMRQPQHV.

The sample holds a few counts of this clonotype. The chain recombines TRBV20-1 with TRBJ2-7; 7 bases align to TRBD2. Germline loops: CDR1 DFQATT, CDR2 SNEGSKA (reference sequence). Trimming removed 2 bases from V and 2 bases from J; junction bases left unmatched: 6. This CDR3 region has 14 residues. CDR3 residues: CSARSPSGTYEQYF. CDR3 nucleotides: TGCAGTGCTAGATCTCCTAGCGGCACCTACGAGCAGTACTTC.

This clonotype occurred many times. The rearrangement joins TRBV28 to TRBJ1-5; the match to TRBD1 covers 7 bases. The trim removed 4 bases at V and 0 bases at J, leaving 12 bases unmatched. CDR1 and CDR2 from the germline V gene are MDHEN and SYDVKM. CDR3 length: 18 residues. CDR3 sequence reads: CASSYSWRGPYSNQPQHF. CDR3 bases: TGTGCCAGCAGTTATAGTTGGAGGGGGCCTTATAGCAATCAGCCCCAGCATTTT.

There are a few counts of this clonotype. J is TRBJ1-5 and V is TRBV5-1, with 9 nucleotides matching TRBD1. V lost 7 bases, J lost 9 bases, and 11 bases stayed unmatched. CDR1 SGHRS and CDR2 YFSETQ come from the germline V gene. The CDR3 has 14 amino acids. CDR3 DNA: TGCGCCAGCGCGGCGGGACAGGGTGCATCGCCCCAGCATTTT. Its translation is CASAAGQGASPQHF. Complete variable domain (other parts from reference TRBV5-1 and TRBJ1-5): KAGVTQTPRYLIKTRGQQVTLSCSPISGHRSVSWYQQTPGQGLQFLFEYFSETQRNKGNFPGRFSGRQFSNSRSEMNVSTLELGDSALYLCASAAGQGASPQHFGDGTRLSIL.

The chain has TRBV4-3 and TRBJ1-1; TRBD1 might be the D (5 bases). The germline V and J ends were trimmed by 5 bases and 5 bases, with 30 bases remaining between them. This CDR3 has 19 amino acids. Germline assignment: CDR1 LGHNA and CDR2 YSLEER. The CDR3 DNA reads TGCGCCAGCAGCGTACTTGGGGGGGTAAGTACGACCCGGAGTACTGAAGCTTTCTTT. It yields the protein CASSVLGGVSTTRSTEAFF.

This clonotype was counted ten times or more. V gene TRBV4-1 combines with J gene TRBJ2-1, with D possibly being TRBD2 (6 bases). From germline, CDR1 is MGHRA and CDR2 YSYEKL. There are 15 residues in the CDR3. V lost 0 bases and J 6 bases, leaving 12 bases between the germline ends. The CDR3 nucleotides read TGCGCCAGCAGCCAAGAATATGCGCGGGGCAATGAGCAGTTCTTC. It codes for CASSQEYARGNEQFF.

This clonotype appeared many times. The chain has TRBV28 and TRBJ2-3; 8 bases match TRBD1. CDR3 length: 17 amino acids. CDR1 is MDHEN, CDR2 SYDVKM, per germline. V was pared by 5 bases and J by 4 bases, with 14 bases of the junction left unmatched. The CDR3 DNA is TGTGCCAGCAGTGAGAGAAGACAGGGGTATCAGGCAGATACGCAGTATTTT. This codes for CASSERRQGYQADTQYF.

About this clonotype itself: One junction end disagrees with the germline gene, perhaps due to a read error. V and J are TRBV7-2 and TRBJ2-4; the D call may be TRBD1 or TRBD2 (5 bases each). The CDR3 is 13 amino acids. Germline V lookup: CDR1 SGHTA, CDR2 FQGNSA. CDR3 sequence: CANSPGTVDIQYF. Written as DNA, the CDR3 is TGTGCCAACAGCCCCGGGACCGTAGACATTCAGTACTTC.

V is TRBV30 and J is TRBJ1-4, with TRBD1 identical over 8 bases. With 2 bases clipped from V and 6 bases from J, the junction kept 5 bases outside the gene matches. The CDR3 sequence is 14 residues long. Germline CDR1 is GTSNPN and CDR2 is SVGIG (reference sequence). CDR3 amino acids: CAWSLGTGYEKLFF. The CDR3 nucleotides are TGTGCCTGGAGTCTCGGGACAGGCTATGAAAAACTGTTTTTT.

This clonotype showed up many times. The chain links TRBV20-1 to TRBJ2-3, with 7 bases that match TRBD2. Germline V lookup: CDR1 DFQATT, CDR2 SNEGSKA (reference sequence). The CDR3 is made up of 13 amino acids. V was pared by 6 bases and J by 2 bases, with 5 bases of the junction left unmatched. The CDR3 protein is CSAPGTTTDTQYF. The CDR3 DNA reads TGCAGTGCCCCCGGGACTACCACAGATACGCAGTATTTT.

This clonotype has more than one count but fewer than ten. V is TRBV6-6 and J is TRBJ1-4; D uncertain. The CDR3 consists of 14 residues. V was cut by 2 bases and J by 1 base, with 5 bases left in between. Germline lookup yields CDR1 MNHNY and CDR2 SVGAGI (reference sequence). The CDR3 reads CASSYGRTNEKLFF. The CDR3 nucleotides are TGTGCCAGCAGTTACGGTAGAACTAATGAAAAACTGTTTTTT.

This clonotype was counted between two and nine times. The rearrangement links TRBV30 to TRBJ2-5; 9 nucleotides agree with TRBD2. Trimming at V came to 7 bases and at J to 4 bases, leaving 16 bases not matched to a gene. Germline V gene data show CDR1 as GTSNPN and CDR2 as SVGIG (reference sequence). The CDR3 consists of 16 residues. The DNA for the CDR3 is TGTGCCTCCGCACGCCGGGCTAGCGGGATAGGAGAGACCCAGTACTTC. This sequence encodes CASARRASGIGETQYF.

Points on this clonotype: One base away lies a much larger clone, so this may be a sequencing read error. V is TRBV7-2 and J is TRBJ2-1; the match to TRBD1 covers 8 bases. Germline CDR1 reads SGHTA; CDR2 reads FQGNSA. The V and J ends lost 3 bases and 9 bases, in that order; junction bases with no gene match: 4. The length of the CDR3 is 13 residues. The CDR3 bases are TGTGCCAGCAGCTTCCGAACAGGGGGTGAGCAGTTCTTC. Translation: CASSFRTGGEQFF.

In its sample, this clonotype was seen many times. The CDR3 reads CAISEGAGDNSPLHF. The CDR3 coding sequence is TGTGCCATCAGTGAGGGGGCAGGGGATAATTCACCCCTCCACTTT. The chain recombines TRBV10-3 with TRBJ1-6; TRBD1 might be the D (6 bases). V was trimmed by 2 bases and J by 5 bases, leaving 10 bases between them. The CDR3 has 15 residues. CDR1 ENHRY and CDR2 SYGVKD come from the germline V gene.